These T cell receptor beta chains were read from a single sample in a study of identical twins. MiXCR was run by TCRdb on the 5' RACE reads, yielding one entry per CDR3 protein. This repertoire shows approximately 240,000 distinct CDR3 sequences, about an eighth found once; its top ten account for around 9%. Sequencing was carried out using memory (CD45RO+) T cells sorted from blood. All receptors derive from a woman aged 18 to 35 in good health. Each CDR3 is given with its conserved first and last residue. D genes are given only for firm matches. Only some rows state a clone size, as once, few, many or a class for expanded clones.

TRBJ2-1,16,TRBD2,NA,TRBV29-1,TGCAGCGTAGAGACTAGCGGGAGGGCCCACTACAATGAGCAGTTCTTC,CSVETSGRAHYNEQFF
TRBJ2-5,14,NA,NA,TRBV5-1,TGCGCCAGCAGCTTGGGGGGGAAGGAAGAGACCCAGTACTTC,CASSLGGKEETQYF
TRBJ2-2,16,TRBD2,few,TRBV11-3,TGTGCCAGCAGCTCCCCTAGCGGGGGGACCACCGGGGAGCTGTTTTTT,CASSSPSGGTTGELFF
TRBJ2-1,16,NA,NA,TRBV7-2,TGTGCCAGCACCCTAAGGGGGGCTCGCTCCTACAATGAGCAGTTCTTC,CASTLRGARSYNEQFF
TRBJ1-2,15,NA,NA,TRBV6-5,TGTGCCAGCAGTTACCAAGGGGGGGCTAACTATGGCTACACCTTC,CASSYQGGANYGYTF
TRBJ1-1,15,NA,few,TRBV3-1,TGTGCCAGCAGCCAAGATGCGGGGTATGAGACTGAAGCTTTCTTT,CASSQDAGYETEAFF
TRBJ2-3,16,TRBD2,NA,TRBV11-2,TGTGCCAGCAGCTTCGTACTAGCGGGAGTTTCAGATACGCAGTATTTT,CASSFVLAGVSDTQYF
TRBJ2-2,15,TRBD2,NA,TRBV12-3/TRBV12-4,TGTGCCAGCAGTGCGGGGGAACGGAACACCGGGGAGCTGTTTTTT,CASSAGERNTGELFF
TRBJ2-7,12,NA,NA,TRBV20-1,TGCAGTGCTAGAAAGCTTGAGGACGAGCAGTACTTC,CSARKLEDEQYF
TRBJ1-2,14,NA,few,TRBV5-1,TGCGCCAGCAGCTTGGCCGCGGGGATAGGAGGCTACACCTTC,CASSLAAGIGGYTF
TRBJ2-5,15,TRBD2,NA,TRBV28,TGTGCCAGCAGTTTGTCGGCGGGAGGGGGTGGGACCCAGTACTTC,CASSLSAGGGGTQYF
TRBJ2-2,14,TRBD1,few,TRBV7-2,TGTGCCAGCAGCTTGGCAGGGGGTATCGGGGAGCTGTTTTTT,CASSLAGGIGELFF
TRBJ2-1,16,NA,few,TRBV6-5,TGTGCCAGCAGTTACTCGAATCTAGTCTCCTACAATGAGCAGTTCTTC,CASSYSNLVSYNEQFF
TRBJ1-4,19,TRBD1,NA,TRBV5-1,TGCGCCAGCAGCGTATGGCGTGCCATCGAACAGGGGGTAAAGGAAAAACTGTTTTTT,CASSVWRAIEQGVKEKLFF
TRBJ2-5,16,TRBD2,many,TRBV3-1,TGTGCCAGCAGCCCTCGTTTTCGGGAGGGCCAAGAGACCCAGTACTTC,CASSPRFREGQETQYF
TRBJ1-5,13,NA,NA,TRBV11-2,TGTGCCAGCAGCTCCCCGGGCCTCGAGCCCCAGCATTTT,CASSSPGLEPQHF
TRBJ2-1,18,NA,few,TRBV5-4,TGTGCCAGCAGCTTACCCCTACCCCGGACAGAGAATTACAATGAGCAGTTCTTC,CASSLPLPRTENYNEQFF
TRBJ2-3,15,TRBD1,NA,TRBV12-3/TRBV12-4,TGTGCCAGCACCTTTCGACAGGGGAATTTTGATACGCAGTATTTT,CASTFRQGNFDTQYF
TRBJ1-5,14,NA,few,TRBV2,TGTGCCAGCAGTGATGACGATGGGGCCCAGCCCCAGCATTTT,CASSDDDGAQPQHF
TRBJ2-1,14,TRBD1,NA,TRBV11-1,TGTGCCAGCAGCCGATACCAGGGGGCATGGGAGCAGTTCTTC,CASSRYQGAWEQFF
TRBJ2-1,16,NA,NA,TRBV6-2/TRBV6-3,TGTGCCAGCAGTCCTATATACGGGAGAGGTAGGAATGAGCAGTTCTTC,CASSPIYGRGRNEQFF
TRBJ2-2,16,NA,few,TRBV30,TGTGCCTGGAGTCTAATCCATGCAACGAACACCGGGGAGCTGTTTTTT,CAWSLIHATNTGELFF
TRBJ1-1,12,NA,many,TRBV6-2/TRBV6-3,TGTGCCAGCAACGACAGGAACACTGAAGCTTTCTTT,CASNDRNTEAFF
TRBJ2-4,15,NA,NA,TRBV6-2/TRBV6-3,TGTGCCAGCAGAAACGAGAGGATAGCCAAAAACATTCAGTACTTC,CASRNERIAKNIQYF
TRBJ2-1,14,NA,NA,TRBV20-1,TGCAGTGCTAGAGAGGGAGGGGGTTACAATGAGCAGTTCTTC,CSAREGGGYNEQFF
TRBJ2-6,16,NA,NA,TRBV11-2,TGTGCCAGCAGCTTAAGGTTCCGCTCTGGGGCCAACGTCCTGACTTTC,CASSLRFRSGANVLTF
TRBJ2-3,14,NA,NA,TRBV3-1,TGTGCCAGCAGCCAAGCTGGGTTCGCAGATCCGCAGTATTTT,CASSQAGFADPQYF
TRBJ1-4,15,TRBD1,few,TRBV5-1,TGCGCCAGCAGCTTGAGGGACAGGCCAAATGAAAAACTGTTTTTT,CASSLRDRPNEKLFF
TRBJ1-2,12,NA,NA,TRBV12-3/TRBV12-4,TGTGCCAGCAGTTTATTATGGTCTGGCTACACCTTC,CASSLLWSGYTF
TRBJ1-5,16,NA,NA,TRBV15,TGTGCCACCAGCAGAGGATTCCGGGGAGGTGATCAGCCCCAGCATTTT,CATSRGFRGGDQPQHF
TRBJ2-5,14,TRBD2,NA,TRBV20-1,TGCAGTGCGGGCCTAAGCGGGAGTCAAGAGACCCAGTACTTC,CSAGLSGSQETQYF
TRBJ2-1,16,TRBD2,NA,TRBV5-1,TGCGCCAGCAGCTTGGCCGTATGGGGGGGTTACAATGAGCAGTTCTTC,CASSLAVWGGYNEQFF
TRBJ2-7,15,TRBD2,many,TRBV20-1,TGCAGTGCCAAGGGGGAGCGGGGGAACTCTCTCCAGCAGTACTTC,CSAKGERGNSLQQYF
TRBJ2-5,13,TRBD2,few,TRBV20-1,TGCAGTGCTATAGCGGGGCCCCAAGAGACCCAGTACTTC,CSAIAGPQETQYF
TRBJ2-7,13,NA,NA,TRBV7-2,TGTGCCAGCAGCCAGGCCCCTTGGGGCGAGCAGTACTTC,CASSQAPWGEQYF
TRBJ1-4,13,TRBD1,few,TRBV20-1,TGCAGTGCTAGTGACAGGGAGGGCGAAAAACTGTTTTTT,CSASDREGEKLFF
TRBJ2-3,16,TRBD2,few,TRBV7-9,TGTGCCAGCAGCAAACCTGGGGACTATCGCACAGATACGCAGTATTTT,CASSKPGDYRTDTQYF
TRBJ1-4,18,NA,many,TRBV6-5,TGTGCCAGCAGTTACTTACGAAGGGTCCTTTCAACTAATGAAAAACTGTTTTTT,CASSYLRRVLSTNEKLFF
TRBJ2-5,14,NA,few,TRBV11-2,TGTGCCAGCAGCTCTCTCGCGGGTAGAGAGACCCAGTACTTC,CASSSLAGRETQYF
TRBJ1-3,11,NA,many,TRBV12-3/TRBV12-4,TGTGCCAGCAGTTTTACGGGGACTTTATATTTT,CASSFTGTLYF
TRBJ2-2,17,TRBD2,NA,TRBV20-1,TGCAGTGCCCCCGGGGAAGCGGGAGGACGATACACCGGGGAGCTGTTTTTT,CSAPGEAGGRYTGELFF
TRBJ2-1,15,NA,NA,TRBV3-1,TGTGCCAGCAGCCAAGCCGTCAGAGGGCACAATGAGCAGTTCTTC,CASSQAVRGHNEQFF
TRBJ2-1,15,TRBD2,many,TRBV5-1,TGCGCCAGCAGCCAAACTAGCGGGAGCTACAATGAGCAGTTCTTC,CASSQTSGSYNEQFF
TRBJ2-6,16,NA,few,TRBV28,TGTGCCAGCAGTCCGATACTGAGCTCTGGGGCCAACGTCCTGACTTTC,CASSPILSSGANVLTF
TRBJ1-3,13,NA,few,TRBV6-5,TGTGCCAGCAGTTACAGCTCTGGAAACACCATATATTTT,CASSYSSGNTIYF
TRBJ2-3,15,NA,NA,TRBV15,TGTGCCACCAGCAGTTCCAGGGACTTCTCAGATACGCAGTATTTT,CATSSSRDFSDTQYF
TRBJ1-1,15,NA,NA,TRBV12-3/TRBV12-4,TGTGCCAGCAGTTATAGGGCAGATGTGGACACTGAAGCTTTCTTT,CASSYRADVDTEAFF
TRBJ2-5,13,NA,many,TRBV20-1,TGCAGTGCTTCCTCCGGACCGTGGGGGACCCAGTACTTC,CSASSGPWGTQYF
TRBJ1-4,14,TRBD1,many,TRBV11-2,TGTGCCAGCAGCCTAGGACAGGGGAACGAAAAACTGTTTTTT,CASSLGQGNEKLFF
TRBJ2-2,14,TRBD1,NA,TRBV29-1,TGCAGCGGACAGGGGTCCTTGAACACCGGGGAGCTGTTTTTT,CSGQGSLNTGELFF
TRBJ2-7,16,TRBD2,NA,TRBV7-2,TGTGCCAGCAGTTTACTAGCGACATACCTCTCCTACGAGCAGTACTTC,CASSLLATYLSYEQYF
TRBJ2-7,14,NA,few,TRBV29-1,TGCAGCGTTTGGTCCCGCAAGTTGGATCACGAGCAGTACTTC,CSVWSRKLDHEQYF
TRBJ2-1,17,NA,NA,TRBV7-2,TGTGCCAGCAGCCCCCAGTCGGGGCGGGGCCCCTACAATGAGCAGTTCTTC,CASSPQSGRGPYNEQFF
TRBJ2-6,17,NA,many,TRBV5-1,TGCGCCAGCAGCTCGGGACGGGGATCTCCTGGGGCCAACGTCCTGACTTTC,CASSSGRGSPGANVLTF
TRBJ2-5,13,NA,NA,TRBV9,TGTGCCAGCAGCGGTAGCAAGGGAGAGACCCAGTACTTC,CASSGSKGETQYF
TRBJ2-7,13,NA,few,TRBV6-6,TGTGCCAGCAGTTCGGCGCTCTCCTACGAGCAGTACTTC,CASSSALSYEQYF
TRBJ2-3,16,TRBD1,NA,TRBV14,TGTGCCAGCAGCCGAGTATACACAGGGGTCACAGATACGCAGTATTTT,CASSRVYTGVTDTQYF
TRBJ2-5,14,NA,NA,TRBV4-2,TGTGCCAGCAGCCAAGCCCTAGTTCAAGAGACCCAGTACTTC,CASSQALVQETQYF